This T cell receptor beta chain appears in the sequencing data of a study of blood T cell repertoires in COVID-19. Turning to the study itself: Collection of acute and convalescent COVID-19 samples took place in the United States, Italy and Spain. T cells, B-cell-depleted T cells, or PBMCs provided the cDNA or gDNA that served as material.

In the study's own analysis: Nucleated cell counts were estimated from reference gene primer amplification. The protocol was immunoSEQ multiplex PCR, while the TCRdb copy is restricted to in-frame clones and leaves out a portion. D and trimming were read from the DNA, whereas the V and J calls and clone size are those reported in that table. The sample lists a few hundred thousand clones; under 85% were seen once. The CDR3 has 14 amino acids. The V end lost 3 bases, the J end lost 5 bases, and 11 bases lay between the germline ends. CDR1 and CDR2 from the germline V gene are SGHTA and FQGNSA. The origin of this receptor is a man aged 25-45 years who had recovered from COVID-19. The chain combines TRBV7-2 with TRBJ1-5; D remains ambiguous. Sequencing was performed on peripheral blood. The CDR3 protein is CASSFGYQDQPQHF. CDR3 DNA: TGTGCCAGCAGCTTCGGTTATCAAGATCAGCCCCAGCATTTT.